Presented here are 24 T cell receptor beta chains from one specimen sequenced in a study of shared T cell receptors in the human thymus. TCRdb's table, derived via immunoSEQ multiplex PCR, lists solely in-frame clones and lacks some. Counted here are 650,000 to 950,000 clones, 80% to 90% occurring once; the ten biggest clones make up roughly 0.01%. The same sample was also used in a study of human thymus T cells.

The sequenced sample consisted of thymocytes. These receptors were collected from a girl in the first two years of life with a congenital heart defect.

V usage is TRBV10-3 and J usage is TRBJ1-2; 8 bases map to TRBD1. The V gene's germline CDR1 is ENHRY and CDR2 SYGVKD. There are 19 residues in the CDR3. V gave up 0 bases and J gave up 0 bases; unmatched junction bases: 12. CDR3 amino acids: CAISESGRTGGAPNYGYTF. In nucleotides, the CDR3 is TGTGCCATCAGTGAGTCCGGTAGAACAGGGGGAGCCCCTAACTATGGCTACACCTTC.

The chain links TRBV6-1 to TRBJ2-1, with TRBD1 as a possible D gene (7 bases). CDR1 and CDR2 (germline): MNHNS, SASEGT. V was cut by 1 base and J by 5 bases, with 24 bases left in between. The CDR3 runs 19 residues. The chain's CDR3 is CASSEDGYWRGQADNEQFF. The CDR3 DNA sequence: TGTGCCAGCAGTGAAGACGGGTATTGGAGGGGGCAGGCAGACAATGAGCAGTTCTTC.

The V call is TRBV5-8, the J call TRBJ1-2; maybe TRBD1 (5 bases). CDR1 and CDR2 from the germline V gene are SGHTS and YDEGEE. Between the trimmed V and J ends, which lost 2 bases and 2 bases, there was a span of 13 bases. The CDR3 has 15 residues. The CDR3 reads CASSLPWEGNYGYTF. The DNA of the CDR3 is TGTGCCAGCAGCTTACCCTGGGAGGGGAACTATGGCTACACCTTC.

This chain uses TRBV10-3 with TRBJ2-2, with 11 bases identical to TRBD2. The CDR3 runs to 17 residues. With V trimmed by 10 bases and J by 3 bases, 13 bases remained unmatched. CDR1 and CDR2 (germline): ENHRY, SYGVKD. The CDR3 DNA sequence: TGTGCCACCCACCACTCTAGCGGGGGGACCTACACCGGGGAGCTGTTTTTT. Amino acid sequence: CATHHSSGGTYTGELFF.

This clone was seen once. For the CDR3, the DNA is TGCAGCGTTGTTCGGGGTGGAGGGACAGGGTCCCACGAGCAGTACTTC. Its translation: CSVVRGGGTGSHEQYF. The chain uses TRBV29-1 and TRBJ2-7, with 9 bases lining up with TRBD1. The CDR3 is made up of 16 amino acids. The V and J ends lost 4 bases and 5 bases, in that order; junction bases with no gene match: 15. Looked up from germline, CDR1 is SQVTM and CDR2 is ANQGSEA.

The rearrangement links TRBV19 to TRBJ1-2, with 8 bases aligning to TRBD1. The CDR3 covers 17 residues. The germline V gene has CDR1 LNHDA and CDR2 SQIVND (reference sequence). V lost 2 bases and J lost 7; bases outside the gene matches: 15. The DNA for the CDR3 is TGTGCCAGTAGTATACCAGGGACAGGCGGACCCTCCCGTGGCTACACCTTC. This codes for CASSIPGTGGPSRGYTF.

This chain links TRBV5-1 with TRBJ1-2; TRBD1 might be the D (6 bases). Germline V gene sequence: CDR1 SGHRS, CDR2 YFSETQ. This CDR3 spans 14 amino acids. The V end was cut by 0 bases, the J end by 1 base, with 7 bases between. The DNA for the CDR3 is TGCGCCAGCAGCTTGGCAGGGGATAACTATGGCTACACCTTC. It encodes CASSLAGDNYGYTF.

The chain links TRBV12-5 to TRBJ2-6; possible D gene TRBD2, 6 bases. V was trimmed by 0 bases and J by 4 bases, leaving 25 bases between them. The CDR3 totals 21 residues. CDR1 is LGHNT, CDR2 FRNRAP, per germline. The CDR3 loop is CASGLVHPAPGPGEGANVLTF. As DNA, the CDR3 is TGTGCTAGTGGTTTGGTACACCCCGCCCCCGGGCCGGGGGAAGGGGCCAACGTCCTGACTTTC.

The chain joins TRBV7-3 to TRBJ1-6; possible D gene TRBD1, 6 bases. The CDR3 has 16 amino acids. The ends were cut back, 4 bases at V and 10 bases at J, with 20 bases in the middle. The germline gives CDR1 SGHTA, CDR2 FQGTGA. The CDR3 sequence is CASSSGGTGGGSPLHF. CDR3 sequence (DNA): TGTGCCAGCAGCTCGGGAGGGACGGGAGGGGGGTCACCCCTCCACTTT.

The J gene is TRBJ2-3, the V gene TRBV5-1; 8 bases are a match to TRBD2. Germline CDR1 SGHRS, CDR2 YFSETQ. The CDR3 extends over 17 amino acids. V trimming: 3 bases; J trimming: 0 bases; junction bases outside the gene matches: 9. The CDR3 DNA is TGCGCCAGCAGCTCCCAGCGGGGGCTCCTTAGCACAGATACGCAGTATTTT. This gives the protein CASSSQRGLLSTDTQYF. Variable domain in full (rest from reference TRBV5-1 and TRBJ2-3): KAGVTQTPRYLIKTRGQQVTLSCSPISGHRSVSWYQQTPGQGLQFLFEYFSETQRNKGNFPGRFSGRQFSNSRSEMNVSTLELGDSALYLCASSSQRGLLSTDTQYFGPGTRLTVL.

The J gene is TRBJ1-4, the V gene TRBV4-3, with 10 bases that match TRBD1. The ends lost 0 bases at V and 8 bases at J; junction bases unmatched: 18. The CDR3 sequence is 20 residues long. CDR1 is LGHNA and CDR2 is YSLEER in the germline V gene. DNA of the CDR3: TGCGCCAGCAGCCAAGAGTCCCCCTGGGACAGGGGTGGTTTGCGCGAAAAACTGTTTTTT. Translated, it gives CASSQESPWDRGGLREKLFF.

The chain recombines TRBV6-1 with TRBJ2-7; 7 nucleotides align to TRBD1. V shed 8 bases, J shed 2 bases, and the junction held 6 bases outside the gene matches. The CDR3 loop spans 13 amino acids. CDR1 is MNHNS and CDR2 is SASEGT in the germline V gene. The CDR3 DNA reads TGTGCCAGCCTCGGGCAGGGGGCCTACGAGCAGTACTTC. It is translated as CASLGQGAYEQYF.

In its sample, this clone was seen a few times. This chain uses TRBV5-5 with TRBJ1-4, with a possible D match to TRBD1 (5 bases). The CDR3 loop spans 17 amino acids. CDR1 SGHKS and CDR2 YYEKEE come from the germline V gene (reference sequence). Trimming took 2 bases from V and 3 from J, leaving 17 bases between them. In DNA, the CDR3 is TGTGCCAGCAGCTTTGTACCGGGGACTGGGTCTAATGAAAAACTGTTTTTT. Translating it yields CASSFVPGTGSNEKLFF.

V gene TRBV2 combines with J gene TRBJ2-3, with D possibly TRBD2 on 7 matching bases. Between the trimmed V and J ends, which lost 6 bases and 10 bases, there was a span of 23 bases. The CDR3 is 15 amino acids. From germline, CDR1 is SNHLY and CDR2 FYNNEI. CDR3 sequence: CASSPSSGPGGPQYF. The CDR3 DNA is TGTGCCAGCAGCCCCAGTAGCGGACCCGGGGGGCCGCAGTATTTT.

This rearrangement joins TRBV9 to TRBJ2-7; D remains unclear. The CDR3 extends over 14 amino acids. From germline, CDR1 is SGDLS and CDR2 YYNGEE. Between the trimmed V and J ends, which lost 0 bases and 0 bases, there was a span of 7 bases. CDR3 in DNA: TGTGCCAGCAGCGTAGGCGCGGTCTCCTACGAGCAGTACTTC. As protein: CASSVGAVSYEQYF.

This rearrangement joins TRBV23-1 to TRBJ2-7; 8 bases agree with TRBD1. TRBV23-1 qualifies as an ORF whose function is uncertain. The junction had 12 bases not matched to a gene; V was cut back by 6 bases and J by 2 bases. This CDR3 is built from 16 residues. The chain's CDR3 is CASRRLGQVHTYEQYF. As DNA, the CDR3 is TGCGCCAGCAGGCGATTGGGACAGGTCCATACCTACGAGCAGTACTTC.

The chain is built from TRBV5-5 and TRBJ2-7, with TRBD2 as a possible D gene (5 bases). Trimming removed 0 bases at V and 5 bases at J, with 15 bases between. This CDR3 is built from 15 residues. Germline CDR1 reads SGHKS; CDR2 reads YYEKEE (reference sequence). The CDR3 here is CASSLGLRGSHEQYF. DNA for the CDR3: TGTGCCAGCAGCTTGGGACTCCGGGGTAGCCACGAGCAGTACTTC. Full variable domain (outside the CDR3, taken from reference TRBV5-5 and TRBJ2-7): DAGVTQSPTHLIKTRGQQVTLRCSPISGHKSVSWYQQVLGQGPQFIFQYYEKEERGRGNFPDRFSARQFPNYSSELNVNALLLGDSALYLCASSLGLRGSHEQYFGPGTRLTVT.

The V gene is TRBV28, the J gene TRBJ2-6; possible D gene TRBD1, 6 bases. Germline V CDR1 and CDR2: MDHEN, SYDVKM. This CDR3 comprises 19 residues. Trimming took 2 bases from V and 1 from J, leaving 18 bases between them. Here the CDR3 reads CASSLTGIGSISGANVLTF. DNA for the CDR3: TGTGCCAGCAGTTTAACAGGGATAGGCTCGATTTCTGGGGCCAACGTCCTGACTTTC. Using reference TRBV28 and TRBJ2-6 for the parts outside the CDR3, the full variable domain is DVKVTQSSRYLVKRTGEKVFLECVQDMDHENMFWYRQDPGLGLRLIYFSYDVKMKEKGDIPEGYSVSREKKERFSLILESASTNQTSMYLCASSLTGIGSISGANVLTFGAGSRLTVL.

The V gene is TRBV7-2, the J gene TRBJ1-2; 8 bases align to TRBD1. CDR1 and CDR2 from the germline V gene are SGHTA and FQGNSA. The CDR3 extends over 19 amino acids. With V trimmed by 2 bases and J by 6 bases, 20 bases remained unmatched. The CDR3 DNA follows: TGTGCCAGCAGCTTAAAATCCGGCCGGGACAGGACCTTTCGGGATGGCTACACCTTC. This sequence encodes CASSLKSGRDRTFRDGYTF.

The CDR3 DNA reads TGCGCCAGCAGCCAAGAGGGGAGAGGGGCAGGGAGGAACAATCAGCCCCAGCATTTT. It is translated as CASSQEGRGAGRNNQPQHF. The chain recombines TRBV4-1 with TRBJ1-5; maybe TRBD1 (5 bases). CDR3 size: 19 residues. Trimming removed 0 bases at V and 3 bases at J, with 21 bases between. The germline V gene encodes CDR1 MGHRA and CDR2 YSYEKL.

CDR3 amino acids: CASSTRDRGYGTEAFF. CDR3 bases: TGTGCCAGTAGTACCCGGGACAGGGGTTATGGCACTGAAGCTTTCTTT. This chain uses TRBV19 with TRBJ1-1; the match to TRBD1 covers 10 bases. The CDR3 spans 16 residues. From germline, CDR1 is LNHDA and CDR2 SQIVND (reference sequence). V lost 4 bases to trimming and J lost 4 bases; unmatched junction nucleotides: 9.

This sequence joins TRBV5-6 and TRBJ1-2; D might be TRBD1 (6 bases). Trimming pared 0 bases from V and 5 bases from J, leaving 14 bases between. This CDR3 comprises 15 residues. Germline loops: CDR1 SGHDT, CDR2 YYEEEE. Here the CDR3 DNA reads TGTGCCAGCAGCTTGGAGTACAGGGTTCCGTATGGCTACACCTTC. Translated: CASSLEYRVPYGYTF.

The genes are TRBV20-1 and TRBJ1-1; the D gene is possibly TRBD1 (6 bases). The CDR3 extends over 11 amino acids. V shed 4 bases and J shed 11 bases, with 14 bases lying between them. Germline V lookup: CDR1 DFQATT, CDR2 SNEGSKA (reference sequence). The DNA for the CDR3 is TGCAGTGCTAATACACAGGGCAGGGCTTTCTTT. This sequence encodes CSANTQGRAFF.

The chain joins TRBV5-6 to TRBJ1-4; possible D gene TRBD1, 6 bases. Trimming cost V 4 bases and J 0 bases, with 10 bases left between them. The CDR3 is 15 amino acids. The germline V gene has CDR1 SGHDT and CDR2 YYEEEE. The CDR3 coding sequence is TGTGCCAGCAGCCGCCGGGACACAACTAATGAAAAACTGTTTTTT. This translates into CASSRRDTTNEKLFF.